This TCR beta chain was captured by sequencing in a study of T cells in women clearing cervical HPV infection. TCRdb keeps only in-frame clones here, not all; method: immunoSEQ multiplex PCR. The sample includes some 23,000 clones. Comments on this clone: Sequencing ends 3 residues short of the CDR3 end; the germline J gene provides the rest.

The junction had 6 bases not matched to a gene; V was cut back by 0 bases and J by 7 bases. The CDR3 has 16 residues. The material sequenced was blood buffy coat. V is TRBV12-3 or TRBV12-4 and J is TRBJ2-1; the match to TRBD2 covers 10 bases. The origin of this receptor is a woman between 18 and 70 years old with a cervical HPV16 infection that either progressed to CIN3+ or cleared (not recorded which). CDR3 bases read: TGTGCCAGCAGTTTAGCGCTAGCGGGAGTGTTTAATGAG. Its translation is CASSLALAGVFNE. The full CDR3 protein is CASSLALAGVFNEQFF.